Below, 20 T cell receptor beta chains from the same sample are listed, as sequenced in a study of shared clonotypes between healthy human individuals. Method: immunoSEQ multiplex PCR; TCRdb's copy keeps in-frame clones and lacks some. This table has roughly 590,000 clones, nearly 97% appearing once. Terminally differentiated effector memory CD45RA+ cells were excluded from the naive CD8 cells, which were CD45RO-negative and positively selected for CCR7. The sample was naive CD8+ T cells sorted from blood. The origin of the receptors is a woman in her 30s in good health.

The rearrangement joins TRBV5-6 to TRBJ1-1; no reliable D call. Trimming cost V 0 bases and J 4 bases, with 10 bases left between them. Per the germline V gene, CDR1 is SGHDT and CDR2 is YYEEEE. The CDR3 is 14 amino acids. The CDR3 bases are TGTGCCAGCAGCTTGGCACTCTCGGTCACTGAAGCTTTCTTT. The encoded protein is CASSLALSVTEAFF.

This chain links TRBV5-1 with TRBJ2-7; D not resolved. The ends were cut back, 0 bases at V and 2 bases at J, with 9 bases in the middle. Germline V gene data show CDR1 as SGHRS and CDR2 as YFSETQ. The CDR3 extends over 14 amino acids. CDR3 region: CASSLGETAYEQYF. The CDR3 nucleotides read TGCGCCAGCAGCTTGGGAGAGACTGCCTACGAGCAGTACTTC.

The rearrangement uses TRBV27 and TRBJ2-4; no clear D gene. The CDR3 sequence is 15 residues long. Trimming took 5 bases from V and 8 from J, leaving 19 bases between them. Germline assignment: CDR1 MNHEY and CDR2 SMNVEV (reference sequence). DNA of the CDR3: TGTGCCAGCAGTCCCTCTAGTGTTGCCTTAGACATTCAGTACTTC. Its translation: CASSPSSVALDIQYF.

V usage is TRBV7-9 and J usage is TRBJ1-2; tentatively, D is TRBD1 (5 bases). Trimming cost V 5 bases and J 1 base, with 8 bases left between them. This CDR3 is built from 13 residues. Germline loops: CDR1 SEHNR, CDR2 FQNEAQ (reference sequence). The CDR3 here is CASSPDSNYGYTF. The CDR3 DNA is TGTGCCAGCAGCCCTGACAGTAACTATGGCTACACCTTC. Combining the CDR3 with reference TRBV7-9 and TRBJ1-2 gives the whole variable domain DTGVSQNPRHKITKRGQNVTFRCDPISEHNRLYWYRQTLGQGPEFLTYFQNEAQLEKSRLLSDRFSAERPKGSFSTLEIQRTEQGDSAMYLCASSPDSNYGYTFGSGTRLTVV.

The rearrangement joins TRBV5-5 to TRBJ2-3; the D gene could be TRBD1 or TRBD2 (5 bases each). V was cut by 5 bases and J by 0 bases, with 19 bases left in between. This CDR3 spans 17 amino acids. Germline CDR1 and CDR2: SGHKS and YYEKEE (reference sequence). CDR3 amino acids: CASRSFRTGPSTDTQYF. Here the CDR3 DNA reads TGTGCCAGCAGATCTTTCCGAACGGGACCTAGCACAGATACGCAGTATTTT.

The V and J genes are TRBV10-1 and TRBJ2-1, with D perhaps matching TRBD1 or TRBD2 (5 bases each). Germline values: CDR1 WNHNN, CDR2 SYGVQD (reference sequence). The V gene lost 1 base and the J gene lost 7 bases, with 11 bases spanning the gap. This CDR3 has 14 residues. Written as DNA, the CDR3 is TGCGCCAGCAGTGAGTTTCGGGGCCATAATGAGCAGTTCTTC. The encoded protein is CASSEFRGHNEQFF.

The chain employs TRBV10-2 and TRBJ1-5, with D perhaps matching TRBD1 (6 bases). This CDR3 has 13 amino acids. The V end lost 10 bases, the J end lost 3 bases, and 13 bases lay between the germline ends. Germline CDR1 WSHSY, CDR2 SAAADI. This CDR3 is CATRQEYNQPQHF. CDR3 in DNA: TGCGCCACGCGACAGGAGTACAATCAGCCCCAGCATTTT.

The chain has TRBV5-6 and TRBJ2-3, with a tentative D call TRBD2 (6 bases). The CDR3 has 14 residues. V shed 4 bases and J shed 11 bases, with 20 bases lying between them. The germline V gene has CDR1 SGHDT and CDR2 YYEEEE. CDR3 DNA: TGTGCCAGCAGCCATCCGGGAGTTCCCTCCCGGCAGTATTTT. It translates to CASSHPGVPSRQYF.

The V and J genes are TRBV28 and TRBJ1-6; 8 nucleotides align to TRBD1. Per germline, CDR1 MDHEN and CDR2 SYDVKM. The CDR3 has 14 amino acids. V dropped 7 bases and J dropped 8; count of bases not matched to a gene: 7. For the CDR3, the DNA is TGTGCCAGCACCACTTACAGGGGGTATTCACCCCTCCACTTT. Amino acids: CASTTYRGYSPLHF.

V and J are TRBV2 and TRBJ2-5, with TRBD2 matching over 8 bases. J lost 1 base, V lost 1 base, and 5 bases had no gene match. The germline CDR1 and CDR2 sequences are SNHLY and FYNNEI. The CDR3 covers 16 residues. CDR3 region: CASSEGLAGTQETQYF. In DNA form, the CDR3 reads TGTGCCAGCAGTGAAGGGTTAGCGGGAACCCAAGAGACCCAGTACTTC.

This clone showed up just once. The chain recombines TRBV27 with TRBJ2-7, with 9 positions matching TRBD2. This CDR3 region has 16 residues. Looked up from germline, CDR1 is MNHEY and CDR2 is SMNVEV (reference sequence). J was trimmed by 4 bases and V by 4 bases; bases with no gene match: 11. The CDR3 reads CASSSKYSGSYYEQYF. In DNA, the CDR3 is TGTGCCAGCAGTTCCAAATATAGCGGGAGTTATTACGAGCAGTACTTC.

The chain carries TRBV28 and TRBJ1-2; TRBD1 might be the D (5 bases). The CDR3 covers 17 residues. Between the trimmed V and J ends, which lost 2 bases and 3 bases, there was a span of 19 bases. Germline loops: CDR1 MDHEN, CDR2 SYDVKM. The CDR3, as DNA: TGTGCCAGCAGTTTACGCCGCGCGTGGGGCGCAGACTATGGCTACACCTTC. This encodes CASSLRRAWGADYGYTF.

This rearrangement joins TRBV7-6 to TRBJ2-5, with D unresolved. Trimming pared 2 bases from V and 3 bases from J, leaving 10 bases between. Looked up from germline, CDR1 is SGHVS and CDR2 is FNYEAQ. This CDR3 has 14 residues. CDR3 sequence: CASSLIWPEETQYF. CDR3 coding DNA: TGTGCCAGCAGCTTAATTTGGCCGGAAGAGACCCAGTACTTC.

This chain links TRBV15 with TRBJ2-1; D is possibly TRBD2 (5 bases). The V end lost 4 bases, the J end lost 0 bases, and 13 bases lay between the germline ends. Per germline, CDR1 LNHNV and CDR2 YYDKDF (reference sequence). This CDR3 comprises 16 residues. The CDR3 reads CATSNLALSSYNEQFF. The DNA of the CDR3 is TGTGCCACCAGCAACCTAGCACTCAGCTCCTACAATGAGCAGTTCTTC.

CDR3 DNA: TGTGCCAGCAGCTCCCGTTTACAGGGGATGGAGGGCACAGATACGCAGTATTTT. This sequence encodes CASSSRLQGMEGTDTQYF. V is TRBV9 and J is TRBJ2-3, with 7 bases lining up with TRBD1. The CDR3 contains 18 residues. Germline V gene lookup returns CDR1 SGDLS and CDR2 YYNGEE. V lost 4 bases, J lost 1 base, and 15 bases stayed unmatched.

The chain joins TRBV6-1 to TRBJ2-7, with D unclear. Trimming cost V 1 base and J 0 bases, with 7 bases left between them. The CDR3 contains 14 residues. The germline V gene has CDR1 MNHNS and CDR2 SASEGT. The CDR3 DNA reads as TGTGCCAGCAGTGAAGGGCCTAGCTCCTACGAGCAGTACTTC. Its translation is CASSEGPSSYEQYF.

The chain is built from TRBV4-1 and TRBJ2-7; no clear D gene. The CDR3 runs to 14 residues. CDR1 and CDR2 from the germline V gene are MGHRA and YSYEKL. V lost 5 bases and J lost 1, with 12 bases in between. The CDR3 loop is CASSSSVPSYEQYF. In nucleotides, the CDR3 is TGCGCCAGCAGCTCCTCGGTCCCATCCTACGAGCAGTACTTC.

The chain has TRBV27 and TRBJ2-1; D gene uncertain. The CDR3 extends over 11 amino acids. CDR1 and CDR2 (germline): MNHEY, SMNVEV (reference sequence). V was clipped by 7 bases and J by 9 bases, with 10 bases between them. The chain's CDR3 is CASISAREQFF. The DNA of the CDR3 is TGTGCCAGCATCTCCGCCCGTGAGCAGTTCTTC.

The chain joins TRBV5-1 to TRBJ2-3; a possible D gene is TRBD1 (5 bases). Trimming removed 7 bases from V and 4 bases from J, with 22 bases in between. CDR1 SGHRS and CDR2 YFSETQ come from the germline V gene. The CDR3 has 16 residues. CDR3 in DNA: TGCGCCAGCCTACCCTTTGGGGCCAATTCGGCAGATACGCAGTATTTT. It specifies CASLPFGANSADTQYF.

The chain uses TRBV27 and TRBJ1-4; no firm D call. Germline assignment: CDR1 MNHEY and CDR2 SMNVEV (reference sequence). CDR3 length equals 12 residues. Trimming shortened V by 4 bases and J by 11 bases, and 11 bases separated the two germline ends. The CDR3 DNA is TGTGCCAGCAGTTCGAGCAGTGGGAAACTGTTTTTT. It is translated as CASSSSSGKLFF.